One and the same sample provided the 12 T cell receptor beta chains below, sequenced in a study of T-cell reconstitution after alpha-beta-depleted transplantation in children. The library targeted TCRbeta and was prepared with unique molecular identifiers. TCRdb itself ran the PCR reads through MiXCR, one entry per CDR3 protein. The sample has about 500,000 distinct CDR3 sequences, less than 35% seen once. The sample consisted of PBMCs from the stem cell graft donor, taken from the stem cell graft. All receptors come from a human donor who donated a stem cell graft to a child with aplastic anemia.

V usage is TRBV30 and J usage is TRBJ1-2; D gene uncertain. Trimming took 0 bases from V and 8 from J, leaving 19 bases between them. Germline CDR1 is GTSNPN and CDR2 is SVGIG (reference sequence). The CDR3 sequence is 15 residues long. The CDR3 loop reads CAWSVLRTGSAGYTF. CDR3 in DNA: TGTGCCTGGAGTGTACTGCGGACGGGCTCTGCGGGCTACACCTTC.

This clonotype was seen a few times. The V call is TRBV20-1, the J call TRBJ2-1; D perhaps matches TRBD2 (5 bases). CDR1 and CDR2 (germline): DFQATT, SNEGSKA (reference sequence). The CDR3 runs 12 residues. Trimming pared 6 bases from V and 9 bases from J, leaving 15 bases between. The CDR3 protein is CSAQRPLAEQFF. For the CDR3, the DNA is TGCAGTGCCCAGAGACCCCTAGCTGAGCAGTTCTTC.

CDR3 in amino acids: CSVAPGMDSGNTIYF. As DNA, the CDR3 is TGCAGTGTAGCTCCAGGGATGGACTCTGGAAACACCATATATTTT. The chain combines TRBV20-1 with TRBJ1-3, with TRBD1 as a possible D gene (5 bases). There are 15 residues in the CDR3. CDR1 is DFQATT and CDR2 is SNEGSKA in the germline V gene (reference sequence). The V and J ends lost 7 bases and 0 bases respectively, with 16 bases between them.

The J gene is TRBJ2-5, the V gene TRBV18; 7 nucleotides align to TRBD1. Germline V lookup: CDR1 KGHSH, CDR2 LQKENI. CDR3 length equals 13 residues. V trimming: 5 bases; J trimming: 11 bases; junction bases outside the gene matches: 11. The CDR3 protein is CASSETRQGWQYF. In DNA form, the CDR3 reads TGTGCCAGCTCAGAGACAAGACAGGGATGGCAGTACTTC.

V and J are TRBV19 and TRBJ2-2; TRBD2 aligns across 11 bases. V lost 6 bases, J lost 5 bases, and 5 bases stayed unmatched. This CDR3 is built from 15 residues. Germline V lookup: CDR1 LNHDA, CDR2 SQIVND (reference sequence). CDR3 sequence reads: CASRRLAGGTGELFF. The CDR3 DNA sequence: TGTGCCAGTAGGCGGCTAGCGGGAGGTACCGGGGAGCTGTTTTTT.

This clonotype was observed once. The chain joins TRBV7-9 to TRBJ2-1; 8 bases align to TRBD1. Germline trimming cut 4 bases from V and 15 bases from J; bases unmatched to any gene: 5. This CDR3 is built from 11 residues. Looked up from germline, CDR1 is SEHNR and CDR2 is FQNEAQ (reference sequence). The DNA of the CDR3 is TGTGCCAGCAGCTCCGACAGGGGATTGTTCTTC. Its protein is CASSSDRGLFF.

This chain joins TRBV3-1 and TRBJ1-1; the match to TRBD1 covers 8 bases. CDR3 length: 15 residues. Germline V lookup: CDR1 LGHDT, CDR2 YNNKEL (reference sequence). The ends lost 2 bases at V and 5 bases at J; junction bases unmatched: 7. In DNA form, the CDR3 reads TGTGCCAGCAGCCAAAATCAGGGGGCAAGAACTGAAGCTTTCTTT. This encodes CASSQNQGARTEAFF.

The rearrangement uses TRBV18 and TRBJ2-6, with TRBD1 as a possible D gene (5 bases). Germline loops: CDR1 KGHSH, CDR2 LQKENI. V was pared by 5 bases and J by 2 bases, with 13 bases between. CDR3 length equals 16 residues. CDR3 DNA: TGTGCCAGCTCAACGATAGGGGCGGCTGGGGCCAACGTCCTGACTTTC. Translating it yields CASSTIGAAGANVLTF.

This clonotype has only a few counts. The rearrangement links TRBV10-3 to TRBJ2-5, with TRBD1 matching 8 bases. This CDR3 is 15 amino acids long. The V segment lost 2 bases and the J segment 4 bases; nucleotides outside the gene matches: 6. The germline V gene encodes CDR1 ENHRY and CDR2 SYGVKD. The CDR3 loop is CAISEDGTGAETQYF. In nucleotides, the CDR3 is TGTGCCATCAGTGAGGACGGGACAGGAGCAGAGACCCAGTACTTC.

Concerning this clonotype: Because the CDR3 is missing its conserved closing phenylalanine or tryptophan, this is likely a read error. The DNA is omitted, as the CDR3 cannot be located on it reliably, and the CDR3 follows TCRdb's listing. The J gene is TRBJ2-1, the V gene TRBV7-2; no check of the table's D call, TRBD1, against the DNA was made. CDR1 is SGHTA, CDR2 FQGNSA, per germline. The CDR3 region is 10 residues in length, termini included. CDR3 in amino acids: CASSQEWVGI.

The CDR3 protein is CSARETNRVGAAQPQHF. The CDR3 bases are TGCAGTGCTAGAGAGACAAACAGGGTTGGGGCGGCTCAGCCCCAGCATTTT. The V gene is TRBV20-1, the J gene TRBJ1-5; the D gene is possibly TRBD1 (6 bases). This CDR3 spans 17 amino acids. Between the trimmed V and J ends, which lost 0 bases and 6 bases, there was a span of 21 bases. The germline V gene encodes CDR1 DFQATT and CDR2 SNEGSKA (reference sequence).

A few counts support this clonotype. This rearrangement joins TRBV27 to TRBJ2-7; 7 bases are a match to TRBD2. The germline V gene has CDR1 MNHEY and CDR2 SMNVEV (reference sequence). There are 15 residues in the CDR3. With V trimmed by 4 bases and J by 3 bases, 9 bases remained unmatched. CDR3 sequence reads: CASSSKRGSLYEQYF. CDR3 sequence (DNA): TGTGCCAGCAGTTCAAAGCGGGGCTCTCTCTACGAGCAGTACTTC.